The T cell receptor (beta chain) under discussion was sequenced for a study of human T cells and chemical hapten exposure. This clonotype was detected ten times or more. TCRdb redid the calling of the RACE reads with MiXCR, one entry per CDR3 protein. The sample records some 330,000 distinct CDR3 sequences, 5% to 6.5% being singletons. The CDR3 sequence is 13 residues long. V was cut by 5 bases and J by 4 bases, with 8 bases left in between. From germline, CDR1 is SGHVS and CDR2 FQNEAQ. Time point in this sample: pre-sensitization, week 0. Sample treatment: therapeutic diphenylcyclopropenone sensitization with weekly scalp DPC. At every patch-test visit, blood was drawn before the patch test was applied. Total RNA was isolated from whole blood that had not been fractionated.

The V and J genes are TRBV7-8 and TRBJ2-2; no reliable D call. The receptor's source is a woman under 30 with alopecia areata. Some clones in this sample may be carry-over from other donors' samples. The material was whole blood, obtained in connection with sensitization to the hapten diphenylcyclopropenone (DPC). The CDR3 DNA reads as TGTGCCAGCAGCCTTATCTTCACCGGGGAGCTGTTTTTT. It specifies CASSLIFTGELFF.